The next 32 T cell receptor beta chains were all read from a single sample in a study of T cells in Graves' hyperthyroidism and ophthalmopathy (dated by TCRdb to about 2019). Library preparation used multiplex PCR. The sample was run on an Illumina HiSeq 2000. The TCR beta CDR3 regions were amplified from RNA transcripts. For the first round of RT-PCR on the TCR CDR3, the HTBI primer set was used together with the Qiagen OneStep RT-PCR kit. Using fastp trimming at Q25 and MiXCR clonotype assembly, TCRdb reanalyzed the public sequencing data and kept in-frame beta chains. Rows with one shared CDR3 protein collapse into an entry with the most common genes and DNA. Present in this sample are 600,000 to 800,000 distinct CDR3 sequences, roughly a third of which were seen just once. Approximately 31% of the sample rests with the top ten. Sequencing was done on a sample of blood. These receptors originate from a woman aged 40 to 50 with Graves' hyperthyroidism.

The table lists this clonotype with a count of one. CDR3 in amino acids: CASSSGYNEQYF. For the CDR3, the DNA is TGTGCCAGTAGCAGCGGGTACAATGAGCAGTACTTC. This chain connects TRBV19 to TRBJ2-7, with D possibly being TRBD2 (6 bases). Trimming removed 6 bases from V and 7 bases from J, with 13 bases in between. This CDR3 spans 12 amino acids. Germline assignment: CDR1 LNHDA and CDR2 SQIVND (reference sequence).

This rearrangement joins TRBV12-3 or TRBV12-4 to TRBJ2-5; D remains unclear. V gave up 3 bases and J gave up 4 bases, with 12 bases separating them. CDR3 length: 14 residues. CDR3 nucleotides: TGTGCCAGCAGTTTTTTAGTGGCGAGAGAGACCCAGTACTTC. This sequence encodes CASSFLVARETQYF.

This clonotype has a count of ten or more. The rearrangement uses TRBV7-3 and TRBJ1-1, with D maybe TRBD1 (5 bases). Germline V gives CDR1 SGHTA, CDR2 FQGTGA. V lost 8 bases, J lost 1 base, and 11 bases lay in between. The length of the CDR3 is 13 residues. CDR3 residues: CASCQGRNTEAFF. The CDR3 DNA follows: TGTGCCAGCTGCCAGGGTAGGAACACTGAAGCTTTCTTT.

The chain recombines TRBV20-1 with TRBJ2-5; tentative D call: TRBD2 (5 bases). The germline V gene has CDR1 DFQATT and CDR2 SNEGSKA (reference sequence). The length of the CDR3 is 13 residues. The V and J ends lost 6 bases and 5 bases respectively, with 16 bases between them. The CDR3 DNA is TGCAGTGCCGGCCGGGGATTCGAGGAGACCCAGTACTTC. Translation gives CSAGRGFEETQYF.

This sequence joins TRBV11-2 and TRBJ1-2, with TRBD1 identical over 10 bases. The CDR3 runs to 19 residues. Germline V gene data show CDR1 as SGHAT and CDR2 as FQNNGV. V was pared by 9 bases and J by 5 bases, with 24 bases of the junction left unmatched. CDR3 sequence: CASSKGQGPTRMISYGYTF. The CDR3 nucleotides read TGTGCCAGTAGTAAGGGACAGGGGCCGACGAGGATGATTTCGTATGGCTACACCTTC.

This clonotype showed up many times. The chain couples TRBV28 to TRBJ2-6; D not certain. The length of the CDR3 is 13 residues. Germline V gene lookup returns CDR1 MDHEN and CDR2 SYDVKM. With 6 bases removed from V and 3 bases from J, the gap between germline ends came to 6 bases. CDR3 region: CASSLYGANVLTF. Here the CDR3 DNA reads TGTGCCAGCAGCTTGTATGGGGCCAACGTCCTGACTTTC.

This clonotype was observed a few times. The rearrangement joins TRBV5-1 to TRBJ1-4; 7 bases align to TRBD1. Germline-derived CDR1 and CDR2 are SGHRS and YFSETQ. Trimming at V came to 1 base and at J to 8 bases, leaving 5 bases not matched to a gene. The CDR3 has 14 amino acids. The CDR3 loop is CASSLTGDGEKLFF. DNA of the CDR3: TGCGCCAGCAGCTTGACAGGGGATGGGGAAAAACTGTTTTTT. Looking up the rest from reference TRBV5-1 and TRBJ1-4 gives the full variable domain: KAGVTQTPRYLIKTRGQQVTLSCSPISGHRSVSWYQQTPGQGLQFLFEYFSETQRNKGNFPGRFSGRQFSNSRSEMNVSTLELGDSALYLCASSLTGDGEKLFFGSGTQLSVL.

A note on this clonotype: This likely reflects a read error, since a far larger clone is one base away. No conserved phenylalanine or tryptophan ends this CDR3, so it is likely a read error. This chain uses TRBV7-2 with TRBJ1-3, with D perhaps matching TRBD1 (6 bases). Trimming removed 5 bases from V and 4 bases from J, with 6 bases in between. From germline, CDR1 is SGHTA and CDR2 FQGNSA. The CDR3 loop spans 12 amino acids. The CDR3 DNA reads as TGTGCCAGCAGCCAGGGGGGAAACACCATATATTCT. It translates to CASSQGGNTIYS.

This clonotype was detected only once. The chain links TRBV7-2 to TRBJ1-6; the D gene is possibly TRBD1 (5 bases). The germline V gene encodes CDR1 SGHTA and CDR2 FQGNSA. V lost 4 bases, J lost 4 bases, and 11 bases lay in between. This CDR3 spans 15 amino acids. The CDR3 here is CASSSRDLYNSPLHF. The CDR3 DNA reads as TGTGCCAGCAGCTCCCGGGACCTTTATAATTCACCCCTCCACTTT.

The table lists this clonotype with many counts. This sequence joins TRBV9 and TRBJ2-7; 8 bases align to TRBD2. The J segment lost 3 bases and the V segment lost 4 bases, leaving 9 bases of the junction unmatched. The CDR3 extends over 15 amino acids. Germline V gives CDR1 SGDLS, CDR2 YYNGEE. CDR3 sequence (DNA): TGTGCCAGCAGCAGGATGAGCGGGGGTTACTACGAGCAGTACTTC. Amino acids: CASSRMSGGYYEQYF.

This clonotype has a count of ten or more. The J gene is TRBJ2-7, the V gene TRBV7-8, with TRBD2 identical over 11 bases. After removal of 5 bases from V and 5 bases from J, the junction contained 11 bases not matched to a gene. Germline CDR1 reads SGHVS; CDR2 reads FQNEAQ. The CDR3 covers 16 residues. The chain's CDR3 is CASSIDPGLAAHEQYF. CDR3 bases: TGTGCCAGCAGCATTGACCCGGGACTAGCGGCCCACGAGCAGTACTTC.

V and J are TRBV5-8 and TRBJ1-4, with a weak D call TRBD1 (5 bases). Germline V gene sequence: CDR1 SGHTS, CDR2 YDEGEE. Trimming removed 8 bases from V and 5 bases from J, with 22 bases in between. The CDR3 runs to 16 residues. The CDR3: CASRRGPDGLNEKLFF. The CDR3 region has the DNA TGTGCCAGTCGAAGGGGACCGGACGGTCTAAATGAAAAACTGTTTTTT.

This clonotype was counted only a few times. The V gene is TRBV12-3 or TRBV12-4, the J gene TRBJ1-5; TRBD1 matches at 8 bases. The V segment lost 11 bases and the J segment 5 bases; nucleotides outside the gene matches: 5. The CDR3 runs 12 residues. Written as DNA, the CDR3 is TGTGCCGTCGGGACAGGTCATCAGCCCCAGCATTTT. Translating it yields CAVGTGHQPQHF.

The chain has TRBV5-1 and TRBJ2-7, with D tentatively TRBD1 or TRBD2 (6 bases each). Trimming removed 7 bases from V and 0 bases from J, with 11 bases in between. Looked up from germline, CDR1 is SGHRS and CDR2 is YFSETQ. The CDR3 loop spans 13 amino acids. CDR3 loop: CASAGHSSYEQYF. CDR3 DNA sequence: TGCGCCAGCGCGGGACACAGCTCCTACGAGCAGTACTTC. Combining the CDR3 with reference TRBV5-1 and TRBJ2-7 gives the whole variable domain KAGVTQTPRYLIKTRGQQVTLSCSPISGHRSVSWYQQTPGQGLQFLFEYFSETQRNKGNFPGRFSGRQFSNSRSEMNVSTLELGDSALYLCASAGHSSYEQYFGPGTRLTVT.

The CDR3 sequence: CASRDLGTSAYEQYF. The DNA for the CDR3 is TGTGCCAGCAGAGATTTAGGGACTAGCGCCTACGAGCAGTACTTC. The rearrangement links TRBV7-8 to TRBJ2-7, with 10 bases matching TRBD2. V trimming: 6 bases; J trimming: 2 bases; junction bases outside the gene matches: 7. The V gene's germline CDR1 is SGHVS and CDR2 FQNEAQ. The CDR3 totals 15 residues.

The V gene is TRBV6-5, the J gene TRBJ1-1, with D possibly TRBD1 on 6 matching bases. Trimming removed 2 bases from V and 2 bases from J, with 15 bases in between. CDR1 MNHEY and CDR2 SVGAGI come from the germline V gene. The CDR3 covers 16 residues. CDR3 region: CASSYPTGRLNTEAFF. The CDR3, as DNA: TGTGCCAGCAGTTACCCGACAGGAAGGCTTAACACTGAAGCTTTCTTT.

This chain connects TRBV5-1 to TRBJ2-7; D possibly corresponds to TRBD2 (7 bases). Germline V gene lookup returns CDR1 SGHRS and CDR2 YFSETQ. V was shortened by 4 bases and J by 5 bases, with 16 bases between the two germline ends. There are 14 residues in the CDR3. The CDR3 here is CASSTNWGGHEQYF. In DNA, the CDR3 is TGCGCCAGCAGCACCAACTGGGGGGGCCACGAGCAGTACTTC.

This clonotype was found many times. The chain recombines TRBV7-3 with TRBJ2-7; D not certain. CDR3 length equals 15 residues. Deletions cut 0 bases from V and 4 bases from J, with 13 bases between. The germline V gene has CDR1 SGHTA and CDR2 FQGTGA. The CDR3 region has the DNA TGTGCCAGCAGCTTAACACCAGGCCAGCTATACGAGCAGTACTTC. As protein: CASSLTPGQLYEQYF.

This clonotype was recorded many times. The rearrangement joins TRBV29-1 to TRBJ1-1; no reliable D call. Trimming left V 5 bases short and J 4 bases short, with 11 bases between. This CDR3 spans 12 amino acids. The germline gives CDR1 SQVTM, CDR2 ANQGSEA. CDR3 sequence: CSVSPGGTEAFF. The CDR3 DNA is TGCAGCGTTTCTCCGGGAGGCACTGAAGCTTTCTTT.

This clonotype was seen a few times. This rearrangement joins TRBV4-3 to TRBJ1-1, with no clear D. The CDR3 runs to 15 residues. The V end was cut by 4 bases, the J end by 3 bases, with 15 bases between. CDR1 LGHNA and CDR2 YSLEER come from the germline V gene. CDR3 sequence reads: CASSPYLLGYTEAFF. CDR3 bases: TGCGCCAGCAGCCCTTACCTCCTCGGGTACACTGAAGCTTTCTTT.

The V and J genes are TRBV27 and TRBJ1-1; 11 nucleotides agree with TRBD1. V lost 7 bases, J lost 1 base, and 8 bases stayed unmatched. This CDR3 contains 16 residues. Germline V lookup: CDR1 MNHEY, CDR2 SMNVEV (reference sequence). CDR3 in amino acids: CASIRTGGAGNTEAFF. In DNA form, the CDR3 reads TGTGCCAGCATAAGGACAGGGGGCGCTGGGAACACTGAAGCTTTCTTT.

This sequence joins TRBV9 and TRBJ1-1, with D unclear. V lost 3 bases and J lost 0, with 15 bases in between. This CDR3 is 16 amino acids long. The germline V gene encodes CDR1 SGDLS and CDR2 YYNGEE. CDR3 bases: TGTGCCAGCAGCGGACGGACGGGGAGACTGAACACTGAAGCTTTCTTT. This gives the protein CASSGRTGRLNTEAFF.

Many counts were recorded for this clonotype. The CDR3 reads CASSLAMGLAVYEQYF. The CDR3, as DNA: TGTGCCAGCAGCTTAGCGATGGGACTAGCGGTCTACGAGCAGTACTTC. The chain joins TRBV7-9 to TRBJ2-7; 11 bases are shared with TRBD2. CDR3 length: 16 residues. The germline CDR1 and CDR2 sequences are SEHNR and FQNEAQ (reference sequence). With V trimmed by 0 bases and J by 3 bases, 4 bases remained unmatched.

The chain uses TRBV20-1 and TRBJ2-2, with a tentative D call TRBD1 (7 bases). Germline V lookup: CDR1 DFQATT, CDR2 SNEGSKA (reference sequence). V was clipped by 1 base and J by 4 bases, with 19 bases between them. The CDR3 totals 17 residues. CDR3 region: CSARVQGRYGGTGELFF. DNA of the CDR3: TGCAGTGCTAGAGTACAGGGGAGATACGGGGGCACCGGGGAGCTGTTTTTT.

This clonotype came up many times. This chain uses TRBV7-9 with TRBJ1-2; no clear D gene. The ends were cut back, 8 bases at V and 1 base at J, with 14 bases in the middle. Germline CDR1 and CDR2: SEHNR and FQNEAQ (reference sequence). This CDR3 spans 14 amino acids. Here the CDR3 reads CASGPHSFNYGYTF. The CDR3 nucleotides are TGTGCCAGCGGCCCCCACAGCTTTAACTATGGCTACACCTTC.

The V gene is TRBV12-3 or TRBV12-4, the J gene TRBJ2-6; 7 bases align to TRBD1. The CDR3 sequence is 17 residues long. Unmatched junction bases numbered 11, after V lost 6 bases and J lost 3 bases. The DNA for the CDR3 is TGTGCCAGCAGGGACAGGTGGGGTGTGTATGGGGCCAACGTCCTGACTTTC. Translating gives CASRDRWGVYGANVLTF.

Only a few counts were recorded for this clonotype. The CDR3 reads CASSPPDRASGSPLHF. CDR3 sequence (DNA): TGTGCCAGCAGCCCGCCCGACAGGGCCTCCGGGTCACCCCTCCACTTT. The chain is built from TRBV6-6 and TRBJ1-6, with 7 bases identical to TRBD1. Germline CDR1 MNHNY, CDR2 SVGAGI (reference sequence). Losses at the gene ends were 6 bases for V and 10 bases for J; bases not matched to a gene: 15. This CDR3 spans 16 amino acids.

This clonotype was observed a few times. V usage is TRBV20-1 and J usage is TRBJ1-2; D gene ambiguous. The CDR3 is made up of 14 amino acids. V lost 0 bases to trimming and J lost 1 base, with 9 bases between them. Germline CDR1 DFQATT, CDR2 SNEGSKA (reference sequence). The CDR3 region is CSARDPPVNYGYTF. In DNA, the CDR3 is TGCAGTGCTAGAGATCCGCCAGTTAACTATGGCTACACCTTC.

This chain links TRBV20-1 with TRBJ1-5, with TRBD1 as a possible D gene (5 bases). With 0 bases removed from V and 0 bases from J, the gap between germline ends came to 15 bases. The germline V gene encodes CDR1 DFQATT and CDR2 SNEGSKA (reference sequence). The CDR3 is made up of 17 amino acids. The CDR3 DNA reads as TGCAGTGCTAGAGAGGGGGGAGTGAGTTATAGCAATCAGCCCCAGCATTTT. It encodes CSAREGGVSYSNQPQHF.

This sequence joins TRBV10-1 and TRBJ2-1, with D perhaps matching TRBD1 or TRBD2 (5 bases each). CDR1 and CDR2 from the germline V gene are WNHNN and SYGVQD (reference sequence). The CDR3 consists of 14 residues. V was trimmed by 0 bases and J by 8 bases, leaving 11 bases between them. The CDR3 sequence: CASSESGTNHEQFF. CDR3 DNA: TGCGCCAGCAGTGAGTCGGGGACCAATCATGAGCAGTTCTTC.

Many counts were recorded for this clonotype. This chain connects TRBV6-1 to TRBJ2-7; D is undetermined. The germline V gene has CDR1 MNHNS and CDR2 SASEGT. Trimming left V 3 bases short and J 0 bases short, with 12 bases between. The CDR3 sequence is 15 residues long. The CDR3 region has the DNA TGTGCCAGCAGTGAGATCAAGTTAAACTCCTACGAGCAGTACTTC. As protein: CASSEIKLNSYEQYF.

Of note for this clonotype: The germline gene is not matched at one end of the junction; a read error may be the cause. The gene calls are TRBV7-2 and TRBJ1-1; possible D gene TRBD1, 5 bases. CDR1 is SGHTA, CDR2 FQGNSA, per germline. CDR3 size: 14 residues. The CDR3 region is CASSLEAGNSEAFF. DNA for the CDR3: TGTGCCAGCAGCTTAGAAGCAGGGAACTCTGAAGCTTTCTTT.